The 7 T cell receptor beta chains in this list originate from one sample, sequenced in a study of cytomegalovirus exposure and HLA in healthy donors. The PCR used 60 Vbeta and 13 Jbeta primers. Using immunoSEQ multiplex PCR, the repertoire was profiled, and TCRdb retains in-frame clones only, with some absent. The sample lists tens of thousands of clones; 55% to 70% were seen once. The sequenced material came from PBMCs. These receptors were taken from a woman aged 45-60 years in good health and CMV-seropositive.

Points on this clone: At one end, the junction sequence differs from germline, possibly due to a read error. The CDR3 loop reads CSSSLGTGGASYGYTF. The DNA of the CDR3 is TGTTCCAGCAGCTTAGGGACAGGGGGGGCGTCCTATGGCTACACCTTC. The chain combines TRBV7-9 with TRBJ1-2; 11 bases agree with TRBD1. The CDR3 totals 16 residues. Germline V gene data show CDR1 as SEHNR and CDR2 as FQNEAQ (reference sequence). The entire variable domain, with the rest obtained from reference TRBV7-9 and TRBJ1-2, is as follows: DTGVSQNPRHKITKRGQNVTFRCDPISEHNRLYWYRQTLGQGPEFLTYFQNEAQLEKSRLLSDRFSAERPKGSFSTLEIQRTEQGDSAMYLCSSSLGTGGASYGYTFGSGTRLTVV.

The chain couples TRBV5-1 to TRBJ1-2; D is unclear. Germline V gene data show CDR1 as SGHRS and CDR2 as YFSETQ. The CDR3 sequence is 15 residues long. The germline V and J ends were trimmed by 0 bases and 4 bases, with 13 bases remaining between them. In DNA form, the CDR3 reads TGCGCCAGCAGCTTGGGGAGAGTTGTGGGCTATGGCTACACCTTC. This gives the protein CASSLGRVVGYGYTF. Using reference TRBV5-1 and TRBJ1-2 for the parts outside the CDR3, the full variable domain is KAGVTQTPRYLIKTRGQQVTLSCSPISGHRSVSWYQQTPGQGLQFLFEYFSETQRNKGNFPGRFSGRQFSNSRSEMNVSTLELGDSALYLCASSLGRVVGYGYTFGSGTRLTVV.

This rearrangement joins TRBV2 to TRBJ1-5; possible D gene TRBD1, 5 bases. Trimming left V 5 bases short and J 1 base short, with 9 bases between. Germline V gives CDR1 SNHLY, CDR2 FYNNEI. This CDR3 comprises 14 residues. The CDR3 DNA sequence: TGTGCCAGCAGTTGGGGCGCCAGCAATCAGCCCCAGCATTTT. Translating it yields CASSWGASNQPQHF.

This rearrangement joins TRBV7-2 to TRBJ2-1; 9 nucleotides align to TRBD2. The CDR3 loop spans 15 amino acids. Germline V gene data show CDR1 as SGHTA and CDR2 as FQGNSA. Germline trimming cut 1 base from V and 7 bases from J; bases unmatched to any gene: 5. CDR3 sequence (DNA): TGTGCCAGCAGCTTAGGTACTAGCGGGCAAAATGAGCAGTTCTTC. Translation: CASSLGTSGQNEQFF.

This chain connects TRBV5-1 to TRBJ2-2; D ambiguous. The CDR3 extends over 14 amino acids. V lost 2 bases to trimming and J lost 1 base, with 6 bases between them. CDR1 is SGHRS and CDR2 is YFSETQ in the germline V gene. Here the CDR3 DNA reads TGCGCCAGCAGCTTAGACAAGAACACCGGGGAGCTGTTTTTT. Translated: CASSLDKNTGELFF.

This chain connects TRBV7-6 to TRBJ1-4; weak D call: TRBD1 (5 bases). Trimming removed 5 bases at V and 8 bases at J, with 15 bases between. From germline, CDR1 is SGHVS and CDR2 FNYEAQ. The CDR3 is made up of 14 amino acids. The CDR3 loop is CASSQWGEDEKLFF. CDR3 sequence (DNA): TGTGCCAGCAGCCAATGGGGGGAGGACGAAAAACTGTTTTTT.

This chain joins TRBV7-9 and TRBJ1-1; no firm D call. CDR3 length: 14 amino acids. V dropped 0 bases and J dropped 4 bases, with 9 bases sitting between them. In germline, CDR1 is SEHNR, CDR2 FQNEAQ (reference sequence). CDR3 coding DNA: TGTGCCAGCAGCTTAGCGGAGGCGGTCACTGAAGCTTTCTTT. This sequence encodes CASSLAEAVTEAFF. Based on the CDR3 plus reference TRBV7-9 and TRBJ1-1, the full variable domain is DTGVSQNPRHKITKRGQNVTFRCDPISEHNRLYWYRQTLGQGPEFLTYFQNEAQLEKSRLLSDRFSAERPKGSFSTLEIQRTEQGDSAMYLCASSLAEAVTEAFFGQGTRLTVV.